Listed below are T cell receptor beta chains from one sample, sequenced in a study of blood T cell repertoires in COVID-19. Data came from immunoSEQ multiplex PCR; TCRdb stores just in-frame clones and leaves some out. This sample has more than 300,000 clones, with approximately 90% found just once. Sequenced material: PBMCs or T cells enriched from blood (not recorded which). The receptor set was obtained from a woman younger than 30 who had recovered from COVID-19. Both conserved end residues are part of each CDR3. D genes are given only for firm matches. For some rows the clone size is stated as once, few or many, or as a class when expanded; others skip it.

j_gene: TRBJ1-6; v_gene: TRBV2; abundance: few; d_gene: .; CDR3aa: CASTAVSSYNSPLHF; CDR3nt: TGTGCCAGCACCGCGGTCAGCTCCTATAATTCACCCCTCCACTTT
j_gene: TRBJ1-2; v_gene: TRBV9; abundance: .; d_gene: .; CDR3aa: CASRQGTYGYTF; CDR3nt: TGTGCCAGCAGGCAGGGGACCTATGGCTACACCTTC
j_gene: TRBJ1-1; v_gene: TRBV10-2; abundance: .; d_gene: .; CDR3aa: CASSESYRGRSGAFF; CDR3nt: TGCGCCAGCAGTGAGTCTTACAGAGGGAGAAGTGGAGCTTTCTTT
j_gene: TRBJ2-7; v_gene: TRBV20-1; abundance: .; d_gene: .; CDR3aa: CSASPQTGFLYEQYF; CDR3nt: TGCAGTGCTAGTCCGCAGACAGGTTTTCTTTACGAGCAGTACTTC
j_gene: TRBJ2-5; v_gene: TRBV30; abundance: .; d_gene: TRBD2; CDR3aa: CAWSLSGGAQETQYF; CDR3nt: TGTGCCTGGAGCCTTAGCGGGGGGGCTCAGGAGACCCAGTACTTC
j_gene: TRBJ2-2; v_gene: TRBV5-6; abundance: .; d_gene: .; CDR3aa: CASSSSTGSNTGELFF; CDR3nt: TGTGCCAGCAGCTCCTCGACAGGATCGAACACCGGGGAGCTGTTTTTT
j_gene: TRBJ1-1; v_gene: TRBV9; abundance: .; d_gene: .; CDR3aa: CASSAHPTEDMNTEAFF; CDR3nt: TGTGCCAGCAGCGCCCACCCCACCGAAGACATGAACACTGAAGCTTTCTTT
j_gene: TRBJ1-5; v_gene: TRBV19; abundance: .; d_gene: TRBD1; CDR3aa: CASSRTGESNQPQHF; CDR3nt: TGTGCCAGTAGTAGGACAGGGGAGAGCAATCAGCCCCAGCATTTT
j_gene: TRBJ2-1; v_gene: TRBV7-9; abundance: .; d_gene: TRBD2; CDR3aa: CASSLGGGYNEQFF; CDR3nt: TGTGCCAGCAGCTTGGGCGGGGGGTACAATGAGCAGTTCTTC
j_gene: TRBJ2-1; v_gene: TRBV11-2; abundance: .; d_gene: TRBD2; CDR3aa: CASSLEAGASNEQFF; CDR3nt: TGTGCCAGCAGCTTAGAAGCGGGAGCTTCCAATGAGCAGTTCTTC
j_gene: TRBJ2-7; v_gene: TRBV25-1; abundance: once; d_gene: .; CDR3aa: CASSETGLSYEQYF; CDR3nt: TGTGCCAGCAGTGAGACAGGTTTGTCCTACGAGCAGTACTTC
j_gene: TRBJ2-1; v_gene: TRBV5-4; abundance: .; d_gene: .; CDR3aa: CASSPRLDSNEQFF; CDR3nt: TGTGCCAGCAGCCCCAGACTAGATAGTAATGAGCAGTTCTTC
j_gene: TRBJ1-4; v_gene: TRBV6-4; abundance: .; d_gene: .; CDR3aa: CASTWGDEKLFF; CDR3nt: TGTGCCAGCACCTGGGGGGATGAAAAACTGTTTTTT
j_gene: TRBJ1-1; v_gene: TRBV18; abundance: .; d_gene: .; CDR3aa: CASSPRQDFTEAFF; CDR3nt: TGTGCCAGCTCACCCCGACAGGACTTCACTGAAGCTTTCTTT
j_gene: TRBJ1-2; v_gene: TRBV5-4; abundance: once; d_gene: TRBD1; CDR3aa: CASSHQDRGHGYTF; CDR3nt: TGTGCCAGCAGCCACCAGGACAGGGGGCATGGCTACACCTTC